One sample yielded the 32 T cell receptor beta chains listed below, sequenced in a study of cytomegalovirus exposure and HLA in healthy donors. This PCR relied on a set of 60 Vbeta primers and 13 Jbeta primers. Clones were sequenced by immunoSEQ multiplex PCR, and TCRdb holds only the in-frame ones, with some missing. The sample shows 200,000 to 250,000 clones, about four fifths of them seen only once. The sample was PBMCs. The origin of the receptors is a man in his thirties or forties in good health and CMV-seronegative.

This clone was counted a single time. The rearrangement joins TRBV7-2 to TRBJ1-3, with D hard to call. The CDR3 consists of 13 residues. Trimming pared 7 bases from V and 0 bases from J, leaving 7 bases between. Germline CDR1 reads SGHTA; CDR2 reads FQGNSA. The DNA for the CDR3 is TGTGCCAGCACCCCGAGCTCTGGAAACACCATATATTTT. Translated: CASTPSSGNTIYF.

The CDR3 reads CASSFSGQIAKNIQYF. The CDR3 DNA reads TGTGCCAGCAGCTTCTCGGGACAGATAGCCAAAAACATTCAGTACTTC. The chain uses TRBV7-9 and TRBJ2-4; 7 bases are a match to TRBD1. J was trimmed by 0 bases and V by 3 bases; bases with no gene match: 5. Looked up from germline, CDR1 is SEHNR and CDR2 is FQNEAQ (reference sequence). The CDR3 has 16 residues.

This rearrangement joins TRBV6-5 to TRBJ1-4; the D gene is possibly TRBD1 (6 bases). CDR3 size: 14 residues. V was trimmed by 2 bases and J by 8 bases, leaving 12 bases between them. The germline CDR1 and CDR2 sequences are MNHEY and SVGAGI. The CDR3 reads CASSYEQGGEKLFF. CDR3 in DNA: TGTGCCAGCAGTTACGAACAGGGTGGAGAAAAACTGTTTTTT.

This chain connects TRBV5-6 to TRBJ2-5, with 7 positions matching TRBD2. This CDR3 has 16 residues. CDR1 SGHDT and CDR2 YYEEEE come from the germline V gene. V was clipped by 2 bases and J by 5 bases; unmatched bases: 12. This CDR3 reads CASSFLGGLNWETQYF. For the CDR3, the DNA is TGTGCCAGCAGCTTTCTGGGGGGGTTGAACTGGGAGACCCAGTACTTC.

The rearrangement joins TRBV7-2 to TRBJ2-7; 7 bases line up with TRBD2. V lost 1 base and J lost 2; bases outside the gene matches: 5. The germline V gene encodes CDR1 SGHTA and CDR2 FQGNSA. This CDR3 comprises 15 residues. Here the CDR3 reads CASSLGVGGPYEQYF. The CDR3 coding sequence is TGTGCCAGCAGCTTAGGGGTGGGAGGGCCCTACGAGCAGTACTTC.

V and J are TRBV6-1 and TRBJ1-3; D is perhaps TRBD1 (6 bases). Germline assignment: CDR1 MNHNS and CDR2 SASEGT. V lost 1 base, J lost 4 bases, and 11 bases lay in between. There are 15 residues in the CDR3. CDR3 sequence (DNA): TGTGCCAGCAGTGAAGAGGACAGATTCGGAAACACCATATATTTT. Encoded protein: CASSEEDRFGNTIYF.

V is TRBV5-4 and J is TRBJ2-3; D gene uncertain. Trimming removed 2 bases from V and 4 bases from J, with 5 bases in between. Germline assignment: CDR1 SGHNT and CDR2 YYREEE (reference sequence). This CDR3 spans 12 amino acids. The CDR3: CASSFVADTQYF. DNA for the CDR3: TGTGCCAGCAGCTTTGTCGCAGATACGCAGTATTTT.

The J gene is TRBJ1-3, the V gene TRBV15, with TRBD1 matching 8 bases. Per the germline V gene, CDR1 is LNHNV and CDR2 is YYDKDF (reference sequence). Trimming cost V 6 bases and J 2 bases; bases outside gene matches: 9. The CDR3 runs 16 residues. This chain's CDR3 is CATRAYPGQAGNTIYF. CDR3 DNA: TGTGCCACCAGGGCCTATCCGGGACAGGCTGGAAACACCATATATTTT.

CDR3 sequence: CASSSRGAQETQYF. Written as DNA, the CDR3 is TGTGCCAGCAGCTCTCGGGGGGCGCAAGAGACCCAGTACTTC. The chain carries TRBV13 and TRBJ2-5, with a weak D call TRBD2 (7 bases). The CDR3 has 14 residues. The germline CDR1 and CDR2 sequences are PRHDT and FYEKMQ (reference sequence). The germline V and J ends were trimmed by 4 bases and 2 bases, with 11 bases remaining between them.

The rearrangement uses TRBV6-5 and TRBJ2-2; 9 bases agree with TRBD2. Per germline, CDR1 MNHEY and CDR2 SVGAGI. The CDR3 spans 16 residues. Trimming removed 4 bases from V and 0 bases from J; junction bases left unmatched: 3. The CDR3: CASSFERGANTGELFF. The CDR3 coding sequence is TGTGCCAGCAGTTTTGAGCGGGGGGCGAACACCGGGGAGCTGTTTTTT.

This chain joins TRBV10-2 and TRBJ2-5; 10 bases map to TRBD1. The CDR3 runs 14 residues. Germline V gives CDR1 WSHSY, CDR2 SAAADI. The J segment lost 5 bases and the V segment lost 5 bases, leaving 5 bases of the junction unmatched. CDR3 region: CASSSPGQGETQYF. For the CDR3, the DNA is TGCGCCAGCAGTAGCCCGGGACAGGGGGAGACCCAGTACTTC.

The chain employs TRBV5-1 and TRBJ2-3; maybe TRBD2 (6 bases). Germline loops: CDR1 SGHRS, CDR2 YFSETQ. The CDR3 spans 16 residues. The V end lost 4 bases, the J end lost 6 bases, and 21 bases lay between the germline ends. CDR3 residues: CASSKGPGLSPDTQYF. The CDR3 DNA follows: TGCGCCAGCAGCAAAGGGCCGGGACTCTCCCCGGATACGCAGTATTTT.

CDR3: CASSLIGQGITDTQYF. The CDR3 region has the DNA TGTGCCAGCAGTTTAATAGGACAGGGTATCACAGATACGCAGTATTTT. V usage is TRBV28 and J usage is TRBJ2-3, with 8 bases aligning to TRBD1. Germline CDR1 and CDR2: MDHEN and SYDVKM. V lost 2 bases to trimming and J lost 2 bases; unmatched junction nucleotides: 6. This CDR3 is built from 16 residues.

The CDR3 nucleotides read TGTGCCAGCTCACCACCGTCGGGGAACACTGAAGCTTTCTTT. Its translation: CASSPPSGNTEAFF. The chain recombines TRBV18 with TRBJ1-1, with unresolved D. The germline V gene has CDR1 KGHSH and CDR2 LQKENI. The CDR3 is 14 residues long. V lost 0 bases to trimming and J lost 1 base, with 6 bases between them.

The chain links TRBV12-2 to TRBJ2-5; the table's D call of TRBD2 was not tested on the DNA. Gene TRBJ2-7 matches the end of the DNA better, so the J call may be wrong. TRBV12-2 has pseudogene status. The CDR3 covers 18 residues. CDR3 region: CASRLDSCGGRSSYEQYF. CDR3 DNA: TGTGCAAGTCGCTTAGACAGCTGTGGCGGGAGGAGCTCCTACGAGCAGTACTTC.

This chain joins TRBV12-5 and TRBJ1-2; possible D gene TRBD1, 6 bases. The V gene lost 3 bases and the J gene lost 3 bases, with 14 bases spanning the gap. This CDR3 contains 15 residues. Germline CDR1 LGHNT, CDR2 FRNRAP. The CDR3 region is CASGFEIAGDYGYTF. The CDR3 region has the DNA TGTGCTAGTGGTTTTGAGATAGCAGGGGACTATGGCTACACCTTC.

The chain carries TRBV27 and TRBJ2-7, with TRBD2 matching 10 bases. CDR1 and CDR2 from the germline V gene are MNHEY and SMNVEV (reference sequence). CDR3 length: 14 residues. V was clipped by 3 bases and J by 3 bases; unmatched bases: 2. CDR3 residues: CASSFGLADYEQYF. In DNA, the CDR3 is TGTGCCAGCAGTTTCGGACTAGCGGACTACGAGCAGTACTTC.

The chain links TRBV6-5 to TRBJ2-1, with D perhaps TRBD2 (5 bases). This CDR3 comprises 16 residues. CDR1 MNHEY and CDR2 SVGAGI come from the germline V gene. The V and J ends lost 0 bases and 5 bases respectively, with 14 bases between them. CDR3 coding DNA: TGTGCCAGCAGTTACTCGAATGTCCGGGATCACAATGAGCAGTTCTTC. Its translation is CASSYSNVRDHNEQFF.

The chain employs TRBV29-1 and TRBJ1-1; D is unclear. The V end was cut by 2 bases, the J end by 1 base, with 8 bases between. The CDR3 contains 13 residues. CDR1 and CDR2 (germline): SQVTM, ANQGSEA. The CDR3 DNA is TGCAGCGTTGAAAGAGCCGCGAACACTGAAGCTTTCTTT. Its translation is CSVERAANTEAFF.

V gene TRBV9 combines with J gene TRBJ2-3; TRBD2 matches at 9 bases. With 0 bases clipped from V and 2 bases from J, the junction kept 4 bases outside the gene matches. In germline, CDR1 is SGDLS, CDR2 YYNGEE. The CDR3 extends over 16 amino acids. CDR3 protein: CASSVGVAGDTDTQYF. The DNA of the CDR3 is TGTGCCAGCAGCGTAGGGGTAGCGGGGGACACAGATACGCAGTATTTT.

This clone has a single count. CDR3 protein: CASSGEMNTEAFF. The DNA for the CDR3 is TGCGCCAGCAGCGGAGAGATGAACACTGAAGCTTTCTTT. V and J are TRBV4-1 and TRBJ1-1; D is ambiguous. Trimming removed 5 bases from V and 0 bases from J, with 7 bases in between. This CDR3 has 13 amino acids. Per germline, CDR1 MGHRA and CDR2 YSYEKL.

The chain carries TRBV6-1 and TRBJ1-2, with D uncertain. The CDR3 runs 13 residues. V was cut by 5 bases and J by 5 bases, with 12 bases left in between. The germline V gene encodes CDR1 MNHNS and CDR2 SASEGT. This CDR3 is CASSLDSGYGYTF. The CDR3 DNA reads as TGTGCCAGCAGTCTCGACTCCGGGTATGGCTACACCTTC.

The gene calls are TRBV4-2 and TRBJ2-5; D not resolved. Germline loops: CDR1 LGHNA, CDR2 YNFKEQ. This CDR3 region has 15 residues. Trimming pared 0 bases from V and 3 bases from J, leaving 11 bases between. The CDR3 DNA reads TGTGCCAGCAGCCAAGATGGTGTAGATGAAGAGACCCAGTACTTC. It is translated as CASSQDGVDEETQYF.

This sequence joins TRBV2 and TRBJ2-5; 9 positions agree with TRBD2. From germline, CDR1 is SNHLY and CDR2 FYNNEI. V trimming: 3 bases; J trimming: 3 bases; junction bases outside the gene matches: 8. CDR3 length: 16 residues. The CDR3: CASSDIGRGGKETQYF. In nucleotides, the CDR3 is TGTGCCAGCAGTGACATAGGGCGGGGGGGAAAAGAGACCCAGTACTTC. The variable domain in full, completed from reference TRBV2 and TRBJ2-5, reads EPEVTQTPSHQVTQMGQEVILRCVPISNHLYFYWYRQILGQKVEFLVSFYNNEISEKSEIFDDQFSVERPDGSNFTLKIRSTKLEDSAMYFCASSDIGRGGKETQYFGPGTRLLVL.

In DNA, the CDR3 is TGTGCCAGCAGCGTAGGATTGGACAGGGTATACGAGCAGTACTTC. Translated, it gives CASSVGLDRVYEQYF. This chain uses TRBV9 with TRBJ2-7; TRBD1 aligns across 8 bases. From germline, CDR1 is SGDLS and CDR2 YYNGEE. This CDR3 has 15 amino acids. V shed 0 bases and J 4 bases; nucleotides not matched to a gene: 6. Together with reference TRBV9 and TRBJ2-7, the CDR3 gives the full variable domain: DSGVTQTPKHLITATGQRVTLRCSPRSGDLSVYWYQQSLDQGLQFLIQYYNGEERAKGNILERFSAQQFPDLHSELNLSSLELGDSALYFCASSVGLDRVYEQYFGPGTRLTVT.

In DNA, the CDR3 is TGTGCCAGCAGTTGGGACTTTAAGAATCAGCCCCAGCATTTT. Its translation: CASSWDFKNQPQHF. The gene calls are TRBV28 and TRBJ1-5; tentatively, D is TRBD1 (5 bases). V was cut by 4 bases and J by 4 bases, with 11 bases left in between. This CDR3 is 14 amino acids long. Germline lookup yields CDR1 MDHEN and CDR2 SYDVKM.

J is TRBJ2-7 and V is TRBV5-1, with 8 bases aligning to TRBD1. CDR3 length: 16 amino acids. The germline V gene has CDR1 SGHRS and CDR2 YFSETQ. Trimming removed 1 base from V and 5 bases from J; junction bases left unmatched: 11. The CDR3 is CASSLWFGQGRNEQYF. CDR3 DNA sequence: TGCGCCAGCAGCTTGTGGTTTGGACAGGGTCGGAACGAGCAGTACTTC. Complete variable domain (other parts from reference TRBV5-1 and TRBJ2-7): KAGVTQTPRYLIKTRGQQVTLSCSPISGHRSVSWYQQTPGQGLQFLFEYFSETQRNKGNFPGRFSGRQFSNSRSEMNVSTLELGDSALYLCASSLWFGQGRNEQYFGPGTRLTVT.

The chain recombines TRBV10-1 with TRBJ2-5; 8 bases map to TRBD2. V gave up 4 bases and J gave up 3 bases; unmatched junction bases: 10. CDR3 length: 16 residues. Germline V gene data show CDR1 as WNHNN and CDR2 as SYGVQD (reference sequence). In DNA, the CDR3 is TGCGCCAGCAGTGGCTCAGGAGCGGGGGCCGAAGAGACCCAGTACTTC. Translation gives CASSGSGAGAEETQYF.

The chain has TRBV6-4 and TRBJ2-5; D remains unclear. CDR3 length equals 13 residues. Per the germline V gene, CDR1 is MRHNA and CDR2 is SNTAGT. Trimming shortened V by 4 bases and J by 1 base, and 7 bases separated the two germline ends. CDR3 sequence (DNA): TGTGCCAGCAGTGTGACTTCCCAAGAGACCCAGTACTTC. This gives the protein CASSVTSQETQYF.

This chain connects TRBV7-9 to TRBJ2-3; D may be TRBD1 (5 bases). The germline CDR1 and CDR2 sequences are SEHNR and FQNEAQ (reference sequence). Trimming took 1 base from V and 1 from J, leaving 15 bases between them. The CDR3 totals 17 residues. The CDR3 nucleotides are TGTGCCAGCAGCTTAGAGTCTGGCAGGGTGCGCACAGATACGCAGTATTTT. The encoded protein is CASSLESGRVRTDTQYF. Looking up the rest from reference TRBV7-9 and TRBJ2-3 gives the full variable domain: DTGVSQNPRHKITKRGQNVTFRCDPISEHNRLYWYRQTLGQGPEFLTYFQNEAQLEKSRLLSDRFSAERPKGSFSTLEIQRTEQGDSAMYLCASSLESGRVRTDTQYFGPGTRLTVL.

This CDR3 is CASSFLTGTGGNQPQHF. CDR3 in DNA: TGTGCCAGCAGTTTCCTTACCGGGACAGGGGGCAATCAGCCCCAGCATTTT. The chain couples TRBV27 to TRBJ1-5, with 10 nucleotides matching TRBD1. J was trimmed by 2 bases and V by 3 bases; bases with no gene match: 7. The germline CDR1 and CDR2 sequences are MNHEY and SMNVEV (reference sequence). The CDR3 sequence is 17 residues long.

As to this clone: Mismatch with germline at one junction end may stem from a read error. The chain is built from TRBV2 and TRBJ2-6, with D perhaps matching TRBD1 (6 bases). Germline V lookup: CDR1 SNHLY, CDR2 FYNNEI. The CDR3 extends over 15 amino acids. CDR3 sequence: CASSPGGTRASVLTF. The CDR3 DNA sequence: TGTGCCAGCAGTCCTGGGGGCACGAGGGCCAGCGTCCTGACTTTC.